The TCR beta chain described here comes from a study of T cells in Graves' hyperthyroidism and ophthalmopathy (dated by TCRdb to the late 2010s). In the study overall: Peripheral blood was sampled at the time of initial diagnosis, prior to any treatment. To identify distinguishing TCR V-J signatures, a discovery cohort of about 100 patients was used, comprising 40 to 45 with Graves' ophthalmopathy and approximately 58 with stable Graves' hyperthyroidism. Prospective prediction of ophthalmopathy was tested in an independent validation cohort of 18 to 20 hyperthyroidism patients and 15 to 17 patients who later progressed to ophthalmopathy. The 100 discovery patients were divided at random into training and test sets in a 7:3 ratio. The study also compared thyroid tissue and blood T-cell repertoires from 5 to 7 Graves' hyperthyroidism patients. Once sampling was done, hyperthyroidism patients were given methimazole at a starting dose of 30 mg daily, whereas ophthalmopathy patients were given high-dose intravenous methylprednisolone. According to the paper, TCR Vbeta CDR3 sequencing was carried out on some 140 peripheral blood samples, which came from over 40 ophthalmopathy, 80 or so hyperthyroidism and approximately 17 progressor patients.

CDR1 and CDR2 were assigned from the germline V gene (reference sequence) as GTSNPN and SVGIG. CDR3 length: 11 amino acids, cysteine to phenylalanine. The read is trimmed to its CDR3 DNA, 33 bases read in frame from base 1. Results the study describes overall, beyond this receptor: In validation, the model predicted progression to ophthalmopathy with approximately 69% sensitivity and less than 75% specificity, a median of about 6 months before onset. Sample size was not statistically predetermined, and blinding of investigators to group allocation was not performed. In cross-validation, a model built on a 13 V-J signature told ophthalmopathy apart from stable hyperthyroidism with approximately 90% sensitivity and around 83% specificity, and in testing the same model reached 80%/75%. Most expanded thyroid clonotypes (frequency above 0.001) were also found in blood, which suggests that blood repertoires may mirror thyroid immune responses.

TCR beta CDR3 regions were amplified from RNA transcripts. The first round of RT-PCR for the TCR CDR3 was performed with the HTBI primer set and the Qiagen OneStep RT-PCR kit. The libraries were constructed in a second round of multiplex PCR and then size-selected and purified. Sequencing of the libraries was done on an Illumina HiSeq2000 using paired-end 100 bp reads. The original pipeline was this. SOAPnuke was used to process the raw data, with reads discarded if the reads contained adapters or uncalled bases, had a mean Phred below 15, or lacked an exact constant-primer or identifier match. High-quality paired reads were merged with COPE v1.2.5, and unique nucleotide sequences were defined as clonotypes. MiTCR v1.1 was used to align the clonotypes against IMGT TRBV, TRBD and TRBJ reference segments. The analysis included only V-J combinations with a frequency above 0.0001, which together covered more than 98% of the repertoires. A TCS score was defined as the ratio of F50 (clonal expansion) to E x V (chaos), with BLOSUM62-based TCRdist applied between CDR3 peptides within each V-J. Welch's t-statistics and random forest reduced around 520 V-J features to fewer than 15, which were used in a naive Bayes classifier (R e1071). Using fastp at Q25 and MiXCR, TCRdb reprocessed the public reads and kept productive beta chains. One record per CDR3 amino acid sequence lists the most common genes and DNA. V and J calls and clone size were set by TCRdb, not the authors. This sample holds 450,000 to 500,000 distinct CDR3 sequences; about 20% were observed only once. The ten largest clones capture 45% to 55% of the sample.

This clonotype came up many times. This receptor's antigen is unknown. Compared with germline, one end of the junction differs, possibly owing to a read error. Moderately to severely active disease, a Clinical Activity Score of at least 3, a NOSPECS grade of at least 4, and a duration under 3 months were present in ophthalmopathy patients. Exclusion was applied to patients with uncontrolled infections, other autoimmune diseases, pregnancy or lactation. Clinical symptoms, serum thyroxine and TRAb, thyroid ultrasound, and orbital computed tomography formed the basis for the diagnoses. PBMCs were isolated from approximately 10 ml of fresh peripheral blood by Ficoll-Paque density gradient centrifugation. Trizol reagent was used to extract total RNA, and RNA quality was then checked on an Agilent 2100 Bioanalyzer.

The specimen sequenced was blood. The rearrangement combines TRBV30 with TRBJ1-2, with a tentative D gene TRBD1 over 6 matching bases. This TCR came from an older woman with Graves' ophthalmopathy. The CDR3 region has the sequence CAWSEDRPLAF. The DNA reads as follows: TGTGCCTGGAGTGAAGACAGGCCTCTCGCCTTC.